This entry features one T cell receptor (beta chain) sequence. The germline gene is not matched at one end of the junction; a read error may be the cause. This specimen belongs to a study of neurological immune-mediated disorders. The authors produced cDNA by 5'RACE using 10-nucleotide random UMIs. From the 5' RACE reads, TCRdb called clonotypes with MiXCR, one entry per CDR3 protein. The profile shows fewer than 90,000 distinct CDR3 sequences, more than 8.5% of them singletons. Specified time point: longitudinal time-point 1 (baseline). CDR3 length: 14 amino acids. The germline V gene encodes CDR1 DFQATT and CDR2 SNEGSKA (reference sequence).

The rearrangement uses TRBV20-1 and TRBJ2-1, with D possibly matching TRBD1 (6 bases). The clonotype was recovered from a man between 25 and 39 years old in good health. Sequenced: PBMCs. The chain's CDR3 is CSARAQGSYNDQFF. The CDR3 DNA follows: TGCAGTGCTAGAGCCCAGGGGTCCTACAATGACCAGTTCTTC.